This T cell receptor beta chain came from a study of identical twins. This clonotype was seen only a few times. The antigen remains undetermined. Germline lookup yields CDR1 SGHAT and CDR2 FQNNGV. The junction had 9 bases not matched to a gene; V was cut back by 4 bases and J by 5 bases. The CDR3 runs to 16 residues. Notes on the study in general: Excess low generation probability was seen in twin-shared out-of-frame alpha sequences. There was more out-of-frame TCR alpha sharing in monozygotic twins than models estimated.

Unique molecular identifiers were in the cDNA, with template-switch universal primer binding. TCRdb fed the 5' RACE reads into MiXCR, producing one record per CDR3 protein. The sample lists 690,000 or so distinct CDR3 sequences, 8.6% occurring once. These records were also assigned to another study, of yellow fever vaccine responses in identical twins. That report notes: Twin vaccine T cell responses reportedly seemed partly convergent, partly personalized.

This TCR derives from a woman between 18 and 29 years old in good health. Sequencing was carried out using PBMCs. V gene TRBV11-2 combines with J gene TRBJ2-7, with 12 bases aligning to TRBD1. CDR3 residues: CASSSPGTGGQDEQYF. CDR3 DNA sequence: TGTGCCAGCAGCTCCCCCGGGACAGGGGGCCAAGACGAGCAGTACTTC.